What follows is one T cell receptor (beta chain) and its context. Its specificity is unknown. A read error may explain this, as a much larger clone is one base away. The sample originates from a study of breast tumors, draining lymph nodes, adjacent tissues. CDR1 and CDR2 (germline): SGDLS, YYNGEE. The CDR3 totals 15 residues. J gave up 8 bases and V 0 bases, and 3 bases lay outside the gene matches. TCRdb called the multiplex PCR reads again in MiXCR, with one record for every CDR3 protein. In the table there are tens of thousands of distinct CDR3 sequences, under 25% of which are singletons. Points from the study as a whole: Data only fit, rather than demonstrated, lymph node origin of most tumor T cells.

The V and J genes are TRBV9 and TRBJ2-1, with 12 bases identical to TRBD2. The TCR was taken from a female donor with breast cancer. Some clones in this sample may be carry-over from other donors' samples. The sample consisted of breast tumor tissue. The CDR3 protein is CASSVASGGADEQFF. The DNA for the CDR3 is TGTGCCAGCAGCGTAGCTAGCGGGGGGGCGGATGAGCAGTTCTTC.